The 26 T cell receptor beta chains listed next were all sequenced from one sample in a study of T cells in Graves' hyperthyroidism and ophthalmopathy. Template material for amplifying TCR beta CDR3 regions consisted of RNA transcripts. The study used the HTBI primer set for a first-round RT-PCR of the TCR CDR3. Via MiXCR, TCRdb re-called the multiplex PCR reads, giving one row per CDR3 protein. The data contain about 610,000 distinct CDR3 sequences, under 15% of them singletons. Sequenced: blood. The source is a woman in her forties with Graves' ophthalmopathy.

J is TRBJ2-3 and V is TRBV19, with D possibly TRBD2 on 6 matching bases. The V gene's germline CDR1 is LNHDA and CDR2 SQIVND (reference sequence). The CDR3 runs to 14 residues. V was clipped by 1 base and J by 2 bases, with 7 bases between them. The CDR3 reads CASSIAGDTDTQYF. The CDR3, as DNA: TGTGCCAGTAGTATAGCGGGAGACACAGATACGCAGTATTTT. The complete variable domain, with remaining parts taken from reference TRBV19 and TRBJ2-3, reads DGGITQSPKYLFRKEGQNVTLSCEQNLNHDAMYWYRQDPGQGLRLIYYSQIVNDFQKGDIAEGYSVSREKKESFPLTVTSAQKNPTAFYLCASSIAGDTDTQYFGPGTRLTVL.

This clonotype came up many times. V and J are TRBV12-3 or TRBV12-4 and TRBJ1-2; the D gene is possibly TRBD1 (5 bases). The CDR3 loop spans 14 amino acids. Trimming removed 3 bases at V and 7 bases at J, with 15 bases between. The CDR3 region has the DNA TGTGCCAGCAGTTTGGGAGGGGCGCTGGGTGGCTACACCTTC. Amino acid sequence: CASSLGGALGGYTF.

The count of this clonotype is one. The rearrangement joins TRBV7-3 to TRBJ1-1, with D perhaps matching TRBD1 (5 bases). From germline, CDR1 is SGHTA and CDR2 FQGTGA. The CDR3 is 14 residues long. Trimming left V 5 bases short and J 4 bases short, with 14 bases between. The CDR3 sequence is CASSVREGSTEAFF. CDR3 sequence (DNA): TGTGCCAGCAGCGTCCGGGAGGGGAGCACTGAAGCTTTCTTT.

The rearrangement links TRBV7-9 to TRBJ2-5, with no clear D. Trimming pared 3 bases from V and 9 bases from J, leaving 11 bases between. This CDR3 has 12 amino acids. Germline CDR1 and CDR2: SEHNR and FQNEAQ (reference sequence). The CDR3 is CASSFSPFSQYF. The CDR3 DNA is TGTGCCAGCAGCTTTAGCCCATTCTCCCAGTACTTC.

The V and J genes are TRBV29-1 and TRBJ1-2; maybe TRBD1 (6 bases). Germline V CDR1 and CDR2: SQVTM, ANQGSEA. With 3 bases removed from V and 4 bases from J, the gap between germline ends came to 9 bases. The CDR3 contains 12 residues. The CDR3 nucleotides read TGCAGCGTTGAGGAGGGGGGCTATGGCTACACCTTC. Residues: CSVEEGGYGYTF.

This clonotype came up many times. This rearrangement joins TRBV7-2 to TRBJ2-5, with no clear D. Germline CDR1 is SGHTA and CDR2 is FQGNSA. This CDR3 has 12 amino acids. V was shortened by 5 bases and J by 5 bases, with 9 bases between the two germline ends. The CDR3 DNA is TGTGCCAGCAGCACCGCCCGGGAGACCCAGTACTTC. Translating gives CASSTARETQYF.

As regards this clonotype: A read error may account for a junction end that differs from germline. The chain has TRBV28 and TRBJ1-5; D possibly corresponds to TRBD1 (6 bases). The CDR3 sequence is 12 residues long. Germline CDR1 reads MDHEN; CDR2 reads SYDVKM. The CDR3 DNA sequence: TGTGCCAGCAGTTTGGGCCAGGGGCTTTTGAATTTT. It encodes CASSLGQGLLNF.

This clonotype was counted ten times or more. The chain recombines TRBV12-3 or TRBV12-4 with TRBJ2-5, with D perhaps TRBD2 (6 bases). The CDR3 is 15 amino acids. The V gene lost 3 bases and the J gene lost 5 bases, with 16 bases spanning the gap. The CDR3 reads CASSLGAASEETQYF. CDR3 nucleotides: TGTGCCAGCAGTTTGGGCGCGGCTAGCGAGGAGACCCAGTACTTC.

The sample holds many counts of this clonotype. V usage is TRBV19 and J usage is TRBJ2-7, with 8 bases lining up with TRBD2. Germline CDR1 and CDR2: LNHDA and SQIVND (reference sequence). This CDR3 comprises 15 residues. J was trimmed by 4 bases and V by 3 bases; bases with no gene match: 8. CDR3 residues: CASSIGGRPYYEQYF. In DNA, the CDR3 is TGTGCCAGTAGTATCGGCGGGAGGCCCTATTACGAGCAGTACTTC.

The CDR3 region has the DNA TGTGCCAGTAGTAAAGCGGGACTCACAGATACGCAGTATTTT. It yields the protein CASSKAGLTDTQYF. V gene TRBV19 combines with J gene TRBJ2-3; TRBD2 aligns across 7 bases. Germline loops: CDR1 LNHDA, CDR2 SQIVND (reference sequence). The CDR3 totals 14 residues. The junction had 3 bases not matched to a gene; V was cut back by 4 bases and J by 2 bases.

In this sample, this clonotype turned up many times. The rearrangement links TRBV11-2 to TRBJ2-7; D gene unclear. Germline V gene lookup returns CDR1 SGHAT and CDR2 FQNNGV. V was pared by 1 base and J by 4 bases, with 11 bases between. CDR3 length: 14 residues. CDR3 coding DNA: TGTGCCAGCAGCTTAGTAGGACGGATGTACGAGCAGTACTTC. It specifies CASSLVGRMYEQYF.

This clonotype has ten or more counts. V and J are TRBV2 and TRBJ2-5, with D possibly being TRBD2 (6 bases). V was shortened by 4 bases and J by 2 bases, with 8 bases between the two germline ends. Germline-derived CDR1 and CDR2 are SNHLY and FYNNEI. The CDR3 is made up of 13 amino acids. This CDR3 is CASSVAEQETQYF. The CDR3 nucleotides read TGTGCCAGCAGTGTAGCGGAGCAAGAGACCCAGTACTTC.

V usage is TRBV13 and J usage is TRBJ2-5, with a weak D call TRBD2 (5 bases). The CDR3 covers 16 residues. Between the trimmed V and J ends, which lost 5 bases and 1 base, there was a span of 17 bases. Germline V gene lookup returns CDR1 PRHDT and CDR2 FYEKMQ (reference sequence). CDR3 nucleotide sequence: TGTGCCAGCAGCCCCGATGGTGGAGGCGGCCAAGAGACCCAGTACTTC. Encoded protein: CASSPDGGGGQETQYF.

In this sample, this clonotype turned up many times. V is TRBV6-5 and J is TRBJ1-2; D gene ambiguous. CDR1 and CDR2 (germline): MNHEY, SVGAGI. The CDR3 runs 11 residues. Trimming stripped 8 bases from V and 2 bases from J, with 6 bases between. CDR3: CASGDNYGYTF. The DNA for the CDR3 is TGTGCCAGCGGCGACAACTATGGCTACACCTTC.

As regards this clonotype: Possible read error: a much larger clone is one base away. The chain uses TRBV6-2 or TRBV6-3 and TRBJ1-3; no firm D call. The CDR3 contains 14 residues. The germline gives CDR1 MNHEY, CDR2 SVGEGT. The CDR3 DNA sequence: TGTGCCAGCAGCCCGGGATTCTCTGGAAGCACCATATATTTT. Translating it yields CASSPGFSGSTIYF.

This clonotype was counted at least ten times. The CDR3 sequence: CASSSRGRDQPQHF. CDR3 coding DNA: TGTGCCAGTAGTTCCCGCGGGCGAGATCAGCCCCAGCATTTT. J is TRBJ1-5 and V is TRBV19, with D hard to call. The germline V gene has CDR1 LNHDA and CDR2 SQIVND (reference sequence). The CDR3 contains 14 residues. V lost 5 bases and J lost 5, with 13 bases in between.

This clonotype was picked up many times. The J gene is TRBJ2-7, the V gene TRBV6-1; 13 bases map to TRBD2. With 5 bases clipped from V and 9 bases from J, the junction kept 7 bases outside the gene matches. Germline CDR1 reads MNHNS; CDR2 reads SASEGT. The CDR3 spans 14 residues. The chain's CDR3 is CASSRLAGGWGQYF. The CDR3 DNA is TGTGCCAGCAGTCGACTAGCGGGAGGCTGGGGGCAGTACTTC.

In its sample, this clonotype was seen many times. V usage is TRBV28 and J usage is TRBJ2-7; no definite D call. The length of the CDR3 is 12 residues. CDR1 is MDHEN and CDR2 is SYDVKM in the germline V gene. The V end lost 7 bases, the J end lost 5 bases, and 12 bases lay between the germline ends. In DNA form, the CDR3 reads TGTGCCAGCACCCCCCGGCGTGACGAGCAGTACTTC. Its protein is CASTPRRDEQYF.

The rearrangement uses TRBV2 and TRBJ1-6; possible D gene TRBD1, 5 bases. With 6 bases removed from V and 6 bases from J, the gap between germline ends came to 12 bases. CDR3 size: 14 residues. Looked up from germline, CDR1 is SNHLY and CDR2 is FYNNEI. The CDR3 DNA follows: TGTGCCAGCAGATTACCGGGGGTTAATTCACCCCTCCACTTT. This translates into CASRLPGVNSPLHF.

CDR3 loop: CASSPTLRRFYEQYF. The CDR3 DNA is TGTGCCAGCAGTCCCACTTTACGGAGGTTCTACGAGCAGTACTTC. The chain links TRBV27 to TRBJ2-7; D might be TRBD2 (5 bases). CDR1 and CDR2 (germline): MNHEY, SMNVEV (reference sequence). The length of the CDR3 is 15 residues. V lost 5 bases, J lost 3 bases, and 17 bases lay in between.

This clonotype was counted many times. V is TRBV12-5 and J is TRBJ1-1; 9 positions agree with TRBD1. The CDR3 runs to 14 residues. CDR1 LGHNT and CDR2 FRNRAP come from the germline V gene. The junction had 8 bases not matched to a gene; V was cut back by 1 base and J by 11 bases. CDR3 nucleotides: TGTGCTAGTGGTTTGGCTGGGACAGGGCGGTATGCTTTCTTT. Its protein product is CASGLAGTGRYAFF.

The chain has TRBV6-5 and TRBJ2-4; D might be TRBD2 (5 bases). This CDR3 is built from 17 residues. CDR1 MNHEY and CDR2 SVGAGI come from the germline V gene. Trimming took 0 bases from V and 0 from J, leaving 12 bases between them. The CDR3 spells CASSYSITGLAKNIQYF. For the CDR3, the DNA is TGTGCCAGCAGTTACTCGATAACGGGGTTAGCCAAAAACATTCAGTACTTC.

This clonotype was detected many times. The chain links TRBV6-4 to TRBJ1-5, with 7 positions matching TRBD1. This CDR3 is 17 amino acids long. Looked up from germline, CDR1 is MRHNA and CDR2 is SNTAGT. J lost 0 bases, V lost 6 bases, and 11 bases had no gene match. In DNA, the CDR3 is TGTGCCAGCAGCGGGAAGGACAGGAGATATAGCAATCAGCCCCAGCATTTT. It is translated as CASSGKDRRYSNQPQHF.

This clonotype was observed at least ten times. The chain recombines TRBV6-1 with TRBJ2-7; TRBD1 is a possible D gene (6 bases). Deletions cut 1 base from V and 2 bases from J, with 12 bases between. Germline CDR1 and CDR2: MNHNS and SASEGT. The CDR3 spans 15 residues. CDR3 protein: CASSEEDRSTYEQYF. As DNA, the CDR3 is TGTGCCAGCAGTGAAGAAGACAGGAGTACCTACGAGCAGTACTTC.

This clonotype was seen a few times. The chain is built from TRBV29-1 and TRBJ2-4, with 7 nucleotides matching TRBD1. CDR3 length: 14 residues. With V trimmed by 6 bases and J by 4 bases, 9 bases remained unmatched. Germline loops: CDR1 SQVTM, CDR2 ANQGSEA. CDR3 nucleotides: TGCAGCGTCCGACAGGGTTTCGGAAAAAACATTCAGTACTTC. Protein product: CSVRQGFGKNIQYF.

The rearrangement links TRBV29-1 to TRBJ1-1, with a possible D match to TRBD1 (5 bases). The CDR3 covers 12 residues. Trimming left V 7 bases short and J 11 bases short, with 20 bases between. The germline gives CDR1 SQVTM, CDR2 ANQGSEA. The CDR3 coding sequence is TGCAGCGCTGGACTATACGGGGGAGGGGCTTTCTTT. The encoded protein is CSAGLYGGGAFF.